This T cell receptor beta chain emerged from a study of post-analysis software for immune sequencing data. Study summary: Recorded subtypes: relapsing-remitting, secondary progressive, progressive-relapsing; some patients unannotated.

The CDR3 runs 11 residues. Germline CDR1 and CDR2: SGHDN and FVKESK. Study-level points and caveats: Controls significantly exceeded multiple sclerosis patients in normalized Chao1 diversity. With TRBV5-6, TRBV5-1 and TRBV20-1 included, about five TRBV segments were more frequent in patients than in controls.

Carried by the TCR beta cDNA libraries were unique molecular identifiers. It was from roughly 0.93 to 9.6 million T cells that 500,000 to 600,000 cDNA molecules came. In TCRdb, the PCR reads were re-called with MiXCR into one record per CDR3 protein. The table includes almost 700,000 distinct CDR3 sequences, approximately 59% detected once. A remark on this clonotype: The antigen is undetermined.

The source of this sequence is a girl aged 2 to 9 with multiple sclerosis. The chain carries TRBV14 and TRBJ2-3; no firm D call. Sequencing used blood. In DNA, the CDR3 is TGTGGGACGTTGAGCACAGATACGCAGTATTTT. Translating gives CGTLSTDTQYF.